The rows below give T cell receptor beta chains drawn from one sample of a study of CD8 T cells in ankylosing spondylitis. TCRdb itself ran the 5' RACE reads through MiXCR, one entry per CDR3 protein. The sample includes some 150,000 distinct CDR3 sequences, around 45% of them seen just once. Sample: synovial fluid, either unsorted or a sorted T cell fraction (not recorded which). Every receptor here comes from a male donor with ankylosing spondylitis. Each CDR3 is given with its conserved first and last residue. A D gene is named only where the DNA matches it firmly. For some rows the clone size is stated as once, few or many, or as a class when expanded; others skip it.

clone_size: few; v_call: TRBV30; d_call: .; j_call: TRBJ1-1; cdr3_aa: CAWSVKHTEAFF; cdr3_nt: TGTGCCTGGAGTGTAAAACACACTGAAGCTTTCTTT
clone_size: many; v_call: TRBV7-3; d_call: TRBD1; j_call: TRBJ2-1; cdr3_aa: CASSLVGGNNEQFF; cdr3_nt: TGTGCCAGCAGCTTAGTAGGGGGCAACAATGAGCAGTTCTTC
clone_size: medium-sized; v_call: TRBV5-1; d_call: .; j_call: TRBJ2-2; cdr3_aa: CASSFSSGSGELFF; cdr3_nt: TGCGCCAGCAGCTTTAGTTCAGGATCCGGGGAGCTGTTTTTT
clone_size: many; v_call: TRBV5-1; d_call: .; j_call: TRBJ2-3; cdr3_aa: CASSSWGSSTDTQYF; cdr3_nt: TGCGCCAGCAGCTCGTGGGGTTCTAGCACAGATACGCAGTATTTT
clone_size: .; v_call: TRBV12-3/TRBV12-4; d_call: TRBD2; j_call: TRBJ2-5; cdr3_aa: CASSPWGGETQYF; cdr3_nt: TGTGCCAGCAGTCCCTGGGGGGGAGAGACCCAGTACTTC
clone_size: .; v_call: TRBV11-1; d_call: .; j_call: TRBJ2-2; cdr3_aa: CASSQDENTGELFF; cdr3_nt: TGTGCCAGCAGCCAGGATGAGAACACCGGGGAGCTGTTTTTT
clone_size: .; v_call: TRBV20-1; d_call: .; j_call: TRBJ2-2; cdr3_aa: CSAWTGNTGELFF; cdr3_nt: TGCAGTGCTTGGACGGGGAACACCGGGGAGCTGTTTTTT
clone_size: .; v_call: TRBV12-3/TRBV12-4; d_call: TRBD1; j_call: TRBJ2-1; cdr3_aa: CASGETGNEQFF; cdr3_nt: TGTGCCAGCGGCGAGACAGGGAATGAGCAGTTCTTC
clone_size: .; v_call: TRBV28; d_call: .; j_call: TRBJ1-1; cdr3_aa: CASSLWAANTEAFF; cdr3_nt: TGTGCCAGCAGTTTATGGGCCGCGAACACTGAAGCTTTCTTT
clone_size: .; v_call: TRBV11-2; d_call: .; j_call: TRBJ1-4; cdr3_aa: CASSLGIWGQWSEKLFF; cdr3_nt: TGTGCCAGCAGCTTAGGCATTTGGGGACAATGGAGTGAAAAACTGTTTTTT
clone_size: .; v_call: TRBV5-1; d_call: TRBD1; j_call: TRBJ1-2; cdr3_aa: CASSLGQGAYGYTF; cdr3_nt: TGCGCCAGCAGCCTGGGACAGGGGGCCTATGGCTACACCTTC
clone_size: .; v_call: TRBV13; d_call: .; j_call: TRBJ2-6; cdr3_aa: CASSSSNLVAWRSGANVLTF; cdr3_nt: TGTGCCAGCAGCTCTAGTAACCTAGTGGCCTGGAGGTCTGGGGCCAACGTCCTGACTTTC
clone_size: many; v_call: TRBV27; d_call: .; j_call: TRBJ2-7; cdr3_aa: CASMGGASYEQYF; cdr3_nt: TGTGCCAGCATGGGTGGAGCCTCCTACGAGCAGTACTTC
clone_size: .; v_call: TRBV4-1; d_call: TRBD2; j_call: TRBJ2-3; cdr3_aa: CASSLHIGGGADTQYF; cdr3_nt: TGCGCCAGCAGCCTGCATATTGGCGGGGGGGCAGATACGCAGTATTTT
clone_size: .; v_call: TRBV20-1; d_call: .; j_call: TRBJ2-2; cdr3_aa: CSARDFYHTGELFF; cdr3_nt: TGCAGTGCTAGAGATTTTTACCACACCGGGGAGCTGTTTTTT
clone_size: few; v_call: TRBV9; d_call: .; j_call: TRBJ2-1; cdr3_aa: CASSAIGGYYYNEQFF; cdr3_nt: TGTGCCAGCAGCGCCATTGGGGGGTACTACTACAATGAGCAGTTCTTC
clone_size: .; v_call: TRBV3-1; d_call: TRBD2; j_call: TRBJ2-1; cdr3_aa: CASSQRAGGHYNEQFF; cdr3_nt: TGTGCCAGCAGCCAGAGAGCGGGGGGCCACTACAATGAGCAGTTCTTC
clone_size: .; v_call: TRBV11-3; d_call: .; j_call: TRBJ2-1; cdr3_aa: CASSLGRGEQFF; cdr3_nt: TGTGCCAGCAGCTTAGGAAGGGGTGAGCAGTTCTTC
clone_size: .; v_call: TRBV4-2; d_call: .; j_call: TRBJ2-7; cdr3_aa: CASSQDNGQNYEQYF; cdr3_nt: TGTGCCAGCAGCCAAGATAACGGACAGAATTACGAGCAGTACTTC
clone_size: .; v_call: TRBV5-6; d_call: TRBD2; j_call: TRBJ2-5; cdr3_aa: CASSLSGRGWETQYF; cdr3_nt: TGTGCCAGCAGCCTTAGCGGGAGGGGATGGGAGACCCAGTACTTC
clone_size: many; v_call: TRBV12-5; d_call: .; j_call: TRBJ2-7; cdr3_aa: CASGFFYEQYF; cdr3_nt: TGTGCTAGTGGTTTCTTCTACGAGCAGTACTTC
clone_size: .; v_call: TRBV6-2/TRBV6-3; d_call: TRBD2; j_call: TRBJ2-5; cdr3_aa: CASTPGWDYVQETQYF; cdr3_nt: TGTGCCAGCACCCCCGGCTGGGACTACGTCCAAGAGACCCAGTACTTC
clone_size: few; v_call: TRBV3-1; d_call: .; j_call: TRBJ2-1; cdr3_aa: CASTLAGEAEQFF; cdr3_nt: TGTGCCAGCACCCTGGCCGGGGAGGCTGAGCAGTTCTTC
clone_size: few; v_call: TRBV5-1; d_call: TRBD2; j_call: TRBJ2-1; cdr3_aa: CASSLSGLADGEQFF; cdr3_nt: TGCGCCAGCAGCCTTTCGGGACTAGCCGACGGTGAGCAGTTCTTC
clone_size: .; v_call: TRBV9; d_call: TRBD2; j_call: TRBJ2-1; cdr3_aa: CASSVSNGRANEQFF; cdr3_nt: TGTGCCAGCAGCGTATCAAACGGGAGGGCCAATGAGCAGTTCTTC
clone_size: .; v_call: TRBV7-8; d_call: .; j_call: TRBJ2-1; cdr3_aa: CASSQTGQGPYNEQFF; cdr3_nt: TGTGCCAGCAGCCAGACAGGCCAGGGCCCCTACAATGAGCAGTTCTTC
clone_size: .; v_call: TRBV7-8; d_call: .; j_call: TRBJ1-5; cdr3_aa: CASSFGIYYSNQPQHF; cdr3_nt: TGTGCCAGCAGCTTTGGGATATATTATAGCAATCAGCCCCAGCATTTT
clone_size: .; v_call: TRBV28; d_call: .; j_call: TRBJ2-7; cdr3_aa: CASRALGTYYEQYF; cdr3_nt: TGTGCCAGCAGGGCCCTCGGGACATACTACGAGCAGTACTTC
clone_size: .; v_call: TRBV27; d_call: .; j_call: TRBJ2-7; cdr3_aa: CASSLVYSAYEQYF; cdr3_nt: TGTGCCAGCAGTTTAGTTTATAGTGCCTACGAGCAGTACTTC
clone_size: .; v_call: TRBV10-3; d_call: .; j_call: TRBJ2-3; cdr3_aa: CAIRGVPGPHTDTQYF; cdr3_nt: TGTGCCATCAGGGGGGTACCGGGACCCCACACAGATACGCAGTATTTT
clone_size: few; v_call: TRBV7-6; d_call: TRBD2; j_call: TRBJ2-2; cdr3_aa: CASSLGSGVAGGPGSGELFF; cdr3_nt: TGTGCCAGCAGCTTAGGTTCCGGCGTAGCGGGAGGGCCCGGTTCCGGGGAGCTGTTTTTT
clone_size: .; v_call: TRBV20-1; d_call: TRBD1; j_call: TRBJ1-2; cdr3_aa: CSARDGRGPSPHYGYTF; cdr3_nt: TGCAGTGCTAGAGACGGGAGGGGGCCCTCGCCCCACTATGGCTACACCTTC
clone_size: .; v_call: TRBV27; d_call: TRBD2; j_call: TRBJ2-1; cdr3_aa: CASSPGLAYNEQFF; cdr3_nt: TGTGCCAGCAGCCCGGGACTAGCTTACAATGAGCAGTTCTTC
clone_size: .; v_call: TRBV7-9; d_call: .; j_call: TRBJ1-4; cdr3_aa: CASRHLGNEKLFF; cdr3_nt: TGTGCCAGCCGACACCTGGGTAATGAAAAACTGTTTTTT
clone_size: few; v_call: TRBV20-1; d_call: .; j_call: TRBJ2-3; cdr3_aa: CSASSDVPGPDTQYF; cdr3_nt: TGCAGTGCTAGCAGCGATGTCCCGGGCCCAGATACGCAGTATTTT
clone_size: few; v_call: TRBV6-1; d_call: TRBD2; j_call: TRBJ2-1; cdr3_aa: CASSNSGGSYNEQFF; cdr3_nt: TGTGCCAGCAGTAATAGCGGGGGTTCCTACAATGAGCAGTTCTTC
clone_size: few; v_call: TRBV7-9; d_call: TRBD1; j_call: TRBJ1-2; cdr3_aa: CASSLNARGRNYGYTF; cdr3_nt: TGTGCCAGCAGCTTAAATGCAAGGGGGCGAAACTATGGCTACACCTTC
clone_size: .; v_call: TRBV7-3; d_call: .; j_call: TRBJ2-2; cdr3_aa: CASSLMGNTGELFF; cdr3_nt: TGTGCCAGCAGCTTAATGGGTAACACCGGGGAGCTGTTTTTT
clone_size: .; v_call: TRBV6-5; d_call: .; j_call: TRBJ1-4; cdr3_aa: CASSYSVQGGEKLFF; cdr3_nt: TGTGCCAGCAGTTACTCTGTCCAGGGAGGCGAAAAACTGTTTTTT
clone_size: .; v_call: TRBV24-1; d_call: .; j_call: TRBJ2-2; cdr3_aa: CATSDQSGEYGTGELFF; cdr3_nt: TGTGCCACCAGTGATCAATCAGGGGAGTACGGGACCGGGGAGCTGTTTTTT
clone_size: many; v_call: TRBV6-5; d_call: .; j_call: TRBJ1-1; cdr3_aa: CASSYSIGGTEAFF; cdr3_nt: TGTGCCAGCAGTTACTCGATCGGGGGCACTGAAGCTTTCTTT
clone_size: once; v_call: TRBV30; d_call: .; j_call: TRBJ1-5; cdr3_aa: CAWNRLLGGWYQPQHF; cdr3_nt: TGTGCCTGGAATCGCCTTTTGGGGGGCTGGTATCAGCCCCAGCATTTT